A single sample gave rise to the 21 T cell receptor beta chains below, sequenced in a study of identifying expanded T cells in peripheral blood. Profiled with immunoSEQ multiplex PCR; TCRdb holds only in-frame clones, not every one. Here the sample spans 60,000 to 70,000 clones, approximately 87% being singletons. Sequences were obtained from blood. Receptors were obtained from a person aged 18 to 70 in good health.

The chain's CDR3 is CASSEGRDTDTQYF. The CDR3 nucleotides are TGTGCCAGCAGTGAAGGCAGAGACACAGATACGCAGTATTTT. This chain uses TRBV6-4 with TRBJ2-3, with unresolved D. Germline V lookup: CDR1 MRHNA, CDR2 SNTAGT. The CDR3 has 14 amino acids. With 3 bases removed from V and 2 bases from J, the gap between germline ends came to 9 bases.

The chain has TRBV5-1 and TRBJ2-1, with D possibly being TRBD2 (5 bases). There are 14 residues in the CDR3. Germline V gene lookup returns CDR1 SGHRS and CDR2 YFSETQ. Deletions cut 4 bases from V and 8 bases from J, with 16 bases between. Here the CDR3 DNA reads TGCGCCAGCAGCCTCCGGGAAAGCGGCCATGAGCAGTTCTTC. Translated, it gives CASSLRESGHEQFF. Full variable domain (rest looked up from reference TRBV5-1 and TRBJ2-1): KAGVTQTPRYLIKTRGQQVTLSCSPISGHRSVSWYQQTPGQGLQFLFEYFSETQRNKGNFPGRFSGRQFSNSRSEMNVSTLELGDSALYLCASSLRESGHEQFFGPGTRLTVL.

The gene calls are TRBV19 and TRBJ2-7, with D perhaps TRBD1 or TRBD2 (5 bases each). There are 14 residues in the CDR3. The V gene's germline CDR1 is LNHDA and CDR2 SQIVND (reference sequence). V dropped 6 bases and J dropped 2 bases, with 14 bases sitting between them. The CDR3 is CASRAGRGAYEQYF. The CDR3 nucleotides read TGTGCCAGTAGGGCAGGGAGAGGCGCCTACGAGCAGTACTTC.

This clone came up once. CDR3 DNA sequence: TGCAGCGTTGCAGCCTCTTTCAATGAGCAGTTCTTC. Residues: CSVAASFNEQFF. The chain uses TRBV29-1 and TRBJ2-1; no reliable D call. The CDR3 covers 12 residues. CDR1 and CDR2 (germline): SQVTM, ANQGSEA. V gave up 4 bases and J gave up 6 bases, with 10 bases separating them.

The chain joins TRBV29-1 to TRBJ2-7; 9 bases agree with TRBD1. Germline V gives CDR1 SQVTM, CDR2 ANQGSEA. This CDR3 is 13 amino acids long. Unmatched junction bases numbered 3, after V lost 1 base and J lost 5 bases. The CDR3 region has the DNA TGCAGCGTTGAAGGGACAGGGGTCGACGAGCAGTACTTC. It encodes CSVEGTGVDEQYF.

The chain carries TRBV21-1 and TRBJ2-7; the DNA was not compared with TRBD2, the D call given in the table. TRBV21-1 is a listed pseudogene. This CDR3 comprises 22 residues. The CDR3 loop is CASGLLRRGGLAGGFGSYEQYF. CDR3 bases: TGTGCCAGCGGACTTCTTCGGAGAGGTGGACTAGCGGGAGGATTCGGCTCCTACGAGCAGTACTTC.

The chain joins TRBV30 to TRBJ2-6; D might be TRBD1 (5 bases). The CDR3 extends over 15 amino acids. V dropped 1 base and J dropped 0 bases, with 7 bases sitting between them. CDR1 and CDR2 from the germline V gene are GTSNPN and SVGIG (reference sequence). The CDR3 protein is CAWSGQLSGANVLTF. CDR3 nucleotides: TGTGCCTGGAGTGGACAGCTCTCTGGGGCCAACGTCCTGACTTTC.

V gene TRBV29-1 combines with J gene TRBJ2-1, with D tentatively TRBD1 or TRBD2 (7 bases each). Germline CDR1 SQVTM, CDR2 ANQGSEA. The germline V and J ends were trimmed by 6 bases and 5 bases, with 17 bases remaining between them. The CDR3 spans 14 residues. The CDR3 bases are TGCAGCGTGCAAGGGGGCGCGGGGGACAATGAGCAGTTCTTC. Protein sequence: CSVQGGAGDNEQFF.

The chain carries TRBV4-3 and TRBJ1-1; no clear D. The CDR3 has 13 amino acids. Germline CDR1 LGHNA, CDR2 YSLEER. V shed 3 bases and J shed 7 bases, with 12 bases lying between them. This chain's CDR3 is CASSQVYSDEAFF. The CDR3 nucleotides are TGCGCCAGCAGCCAGGTCTACAGCGATGAAGCTTTCTTT.

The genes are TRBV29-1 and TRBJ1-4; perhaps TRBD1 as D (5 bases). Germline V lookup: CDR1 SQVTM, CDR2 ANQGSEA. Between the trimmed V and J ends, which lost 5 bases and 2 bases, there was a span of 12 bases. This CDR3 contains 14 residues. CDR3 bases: TGCAGCGTTTTACGGGGGGTCACTAATGAAAAACTGTTTTTT. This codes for CSVLRGVTNEKLFF.

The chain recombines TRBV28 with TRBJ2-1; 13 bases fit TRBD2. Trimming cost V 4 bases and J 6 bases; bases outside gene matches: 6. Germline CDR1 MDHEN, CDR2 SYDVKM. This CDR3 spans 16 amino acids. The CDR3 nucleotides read TGTGCCAGCAGTTCCACCGGGACTAGCGGGATCAATGAGCAGTTCTTC. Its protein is CASSSTGTSGINEQFF.

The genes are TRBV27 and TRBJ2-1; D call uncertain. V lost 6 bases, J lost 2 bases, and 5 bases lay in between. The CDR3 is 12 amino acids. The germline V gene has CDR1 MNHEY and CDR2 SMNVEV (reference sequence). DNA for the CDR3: TGTGCCAGCAGGCAACCCTACAATGAGCAGTTCTTC. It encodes CASRQPYNEQFF.

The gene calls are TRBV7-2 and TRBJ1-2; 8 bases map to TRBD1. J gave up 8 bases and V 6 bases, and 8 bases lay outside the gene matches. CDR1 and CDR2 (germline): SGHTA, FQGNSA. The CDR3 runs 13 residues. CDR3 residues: CASSQDREQGYTF. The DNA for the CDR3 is TGTGCCAGCAGTCAGGACAGGGAGCAGGGCTACACCTTC.

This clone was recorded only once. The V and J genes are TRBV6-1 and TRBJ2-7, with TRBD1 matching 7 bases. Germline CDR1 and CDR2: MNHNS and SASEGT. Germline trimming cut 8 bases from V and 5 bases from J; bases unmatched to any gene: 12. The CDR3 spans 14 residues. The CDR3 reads CASRLRGQVDEQYF. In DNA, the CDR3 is TGTGCCAGCCGTTTAAGGGGGCAAGTTGACGAGCAGTACTTC.

The CDR3, as DNA: TGCGCCAGCAGCTTGGTTTCAGCCGCGAACACCGGGGAGCTGTTTTTT. Its translation is CASSLVSAANTGELFF. V gene TRBV5-1 combines with J gene TRBJ2-2; D is undetermined. This CDR3 is 16 amino acids long. The V gene's germline CDR1 is SGHRS and CDR2 YFSETQ. The V end was cut by 0 bases, the J end by 0 bases, with 9 bases between.

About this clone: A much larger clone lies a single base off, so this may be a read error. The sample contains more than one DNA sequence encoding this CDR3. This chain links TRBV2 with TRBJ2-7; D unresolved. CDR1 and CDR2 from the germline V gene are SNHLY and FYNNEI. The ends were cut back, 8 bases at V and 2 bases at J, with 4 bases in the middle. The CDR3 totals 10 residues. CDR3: CASGTYEQYF. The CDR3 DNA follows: TGTGCCAGCGGGACCTACGAGCAGTACTTC.

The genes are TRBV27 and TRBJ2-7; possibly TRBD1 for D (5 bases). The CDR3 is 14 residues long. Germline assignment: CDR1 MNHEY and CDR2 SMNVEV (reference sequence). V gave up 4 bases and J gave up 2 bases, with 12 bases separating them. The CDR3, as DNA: TGTGCCAGCAGTTGGGGCGGCAGAGCCTACGAGCAGTACTTC. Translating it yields CASSWGGRAYEQYF.

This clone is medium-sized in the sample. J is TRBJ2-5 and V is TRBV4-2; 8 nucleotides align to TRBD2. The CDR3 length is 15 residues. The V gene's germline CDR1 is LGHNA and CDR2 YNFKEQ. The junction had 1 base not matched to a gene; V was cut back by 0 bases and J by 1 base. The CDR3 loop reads CASSQDREGQETQYF. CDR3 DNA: TGTGCCAGCAGCCAAGACCGGGAGGGCCAAGAGACCCAGTACTTC.

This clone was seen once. The CDR3, as DNA: TGTGCCAGCAGCCGGCCGCGGGGGGCTGGAACAGATACGCAGTATTTT. Protein product: CASSRPRGAGTDTQYF. The chain combines TRBV11-2 with TRBJ2-3, with 8 bases identical to TRBD2. With 5 bases clipped from V and 3 bases from J, the junction kept 10 bases outside the gene matches. Germline values: CDR1 SGHAT, CDR2 FQNNGV. The CDR3 is made up of 16 amino acids.

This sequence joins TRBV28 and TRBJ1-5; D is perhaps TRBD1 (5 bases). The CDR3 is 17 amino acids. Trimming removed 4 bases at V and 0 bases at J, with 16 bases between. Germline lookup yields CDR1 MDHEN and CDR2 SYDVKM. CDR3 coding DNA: TGTGCCAGCAGTTCTCCCCGGGGCGGCTATAGCAATCAGCCCCAGCATTTT. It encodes CASSSPRGGYSNQPQHF.

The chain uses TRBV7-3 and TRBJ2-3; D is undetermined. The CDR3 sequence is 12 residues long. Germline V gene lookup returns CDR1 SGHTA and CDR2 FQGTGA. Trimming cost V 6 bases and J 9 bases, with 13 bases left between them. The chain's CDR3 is CASRPPLGTQYF. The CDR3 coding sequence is TGTGCCAGCAGACCTCCCCTCGGGACGCAGTATTTT.